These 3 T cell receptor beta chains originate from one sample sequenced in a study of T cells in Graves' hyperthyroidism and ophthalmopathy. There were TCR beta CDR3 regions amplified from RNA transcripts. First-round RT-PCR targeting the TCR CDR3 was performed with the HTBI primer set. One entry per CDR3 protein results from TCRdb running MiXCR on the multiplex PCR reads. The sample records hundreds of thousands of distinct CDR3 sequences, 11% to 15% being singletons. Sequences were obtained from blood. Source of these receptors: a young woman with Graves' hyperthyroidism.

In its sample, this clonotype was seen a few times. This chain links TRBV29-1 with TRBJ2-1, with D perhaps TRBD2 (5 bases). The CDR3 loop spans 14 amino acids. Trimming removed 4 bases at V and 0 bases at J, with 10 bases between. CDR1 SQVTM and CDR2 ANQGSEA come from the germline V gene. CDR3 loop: CSVGRGGSYNEQFF. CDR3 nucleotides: TGCAGCGTTGGTCGGGGTGGCTCCTACAATGAGCAGTTCTTC.

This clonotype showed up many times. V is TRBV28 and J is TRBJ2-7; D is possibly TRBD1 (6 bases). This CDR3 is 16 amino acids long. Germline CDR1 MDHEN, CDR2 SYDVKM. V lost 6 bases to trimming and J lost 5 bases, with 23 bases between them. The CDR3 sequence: CASSNHRVLVYHEQYF. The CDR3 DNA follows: TGTGCCAGCAGCAACCACAGGGTGCTGGTCTACCACGAGCAGTACTTC. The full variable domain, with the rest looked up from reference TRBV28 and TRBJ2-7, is DVKVTQSSRYLVKRTGEKVFLECVQDMDHENMFWYRQDPGLGLRLIYFSYDVKMKEKGDIPEGYSVSREKKERFSLILESASTNQTSMYLCASSNHRVLVYHEQYFGPGTRLTVT.

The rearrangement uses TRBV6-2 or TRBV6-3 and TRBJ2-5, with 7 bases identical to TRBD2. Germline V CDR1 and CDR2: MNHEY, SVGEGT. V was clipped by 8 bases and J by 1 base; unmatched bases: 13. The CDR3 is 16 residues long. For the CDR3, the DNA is TGTGCCAGCGGGAACCCGGGACTAAACTTCCAAGAGACCCAGTACTTC. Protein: CASGNPGLNFQETQYF.